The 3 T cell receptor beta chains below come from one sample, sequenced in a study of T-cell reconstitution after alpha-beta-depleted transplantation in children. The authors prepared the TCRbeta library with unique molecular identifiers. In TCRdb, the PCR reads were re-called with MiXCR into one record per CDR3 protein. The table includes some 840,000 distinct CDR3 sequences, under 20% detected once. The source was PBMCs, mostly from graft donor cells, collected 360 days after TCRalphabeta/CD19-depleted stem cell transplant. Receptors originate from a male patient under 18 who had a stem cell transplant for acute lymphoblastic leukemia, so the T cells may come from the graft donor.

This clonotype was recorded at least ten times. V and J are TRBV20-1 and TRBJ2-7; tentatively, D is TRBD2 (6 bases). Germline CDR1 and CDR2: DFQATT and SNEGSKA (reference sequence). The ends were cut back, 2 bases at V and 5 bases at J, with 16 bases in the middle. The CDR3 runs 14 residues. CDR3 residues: CSARPGEKRHEQYF. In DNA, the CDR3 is TGCAGTGCTAGACCGGGGGAGAAGAGGCACGAGCAGTACTTC.

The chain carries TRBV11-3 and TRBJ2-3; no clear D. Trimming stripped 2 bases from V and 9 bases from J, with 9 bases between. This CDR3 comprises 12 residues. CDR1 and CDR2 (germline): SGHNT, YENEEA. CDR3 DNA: TGTGCCAGCAGCTTAAATGCTCGGACGCAGTATTTT. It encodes CASSLNARTQYF.

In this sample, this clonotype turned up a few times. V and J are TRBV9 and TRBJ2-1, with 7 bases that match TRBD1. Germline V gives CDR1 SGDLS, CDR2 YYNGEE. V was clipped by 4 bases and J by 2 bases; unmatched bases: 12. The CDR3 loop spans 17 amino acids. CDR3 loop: CASSLNPDRVPYNEQFF. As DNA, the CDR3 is TGTGCCAGCAGCCTGAACCCCGACAGGGTACCCTACAATGAGCAGTTCTTC.